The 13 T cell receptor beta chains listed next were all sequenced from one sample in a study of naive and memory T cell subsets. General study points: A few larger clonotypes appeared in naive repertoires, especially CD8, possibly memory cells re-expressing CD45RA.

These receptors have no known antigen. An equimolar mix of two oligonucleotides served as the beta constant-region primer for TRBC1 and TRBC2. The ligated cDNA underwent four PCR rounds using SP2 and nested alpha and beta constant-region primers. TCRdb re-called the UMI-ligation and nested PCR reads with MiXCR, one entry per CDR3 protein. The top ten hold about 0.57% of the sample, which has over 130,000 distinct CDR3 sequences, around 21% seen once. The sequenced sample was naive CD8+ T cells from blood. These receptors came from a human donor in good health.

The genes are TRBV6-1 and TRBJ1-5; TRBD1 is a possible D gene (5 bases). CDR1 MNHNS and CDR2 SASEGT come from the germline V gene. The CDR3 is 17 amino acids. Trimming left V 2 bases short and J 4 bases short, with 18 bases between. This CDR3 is CASSEPISRDGNQPQHF. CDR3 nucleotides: TGTGCCAGCAGTGAACCCATCTCCAGGGATGGGAATCAGCCCCAGCATTTT.

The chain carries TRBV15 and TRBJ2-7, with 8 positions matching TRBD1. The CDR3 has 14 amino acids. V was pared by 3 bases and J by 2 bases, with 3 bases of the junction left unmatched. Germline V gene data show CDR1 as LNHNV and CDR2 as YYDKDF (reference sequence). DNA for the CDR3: TGTGCCACCAGCAGTTCAGGGGGCCCCTACGAGCAGTACTTC. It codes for CATSSSGGPYEQYF.

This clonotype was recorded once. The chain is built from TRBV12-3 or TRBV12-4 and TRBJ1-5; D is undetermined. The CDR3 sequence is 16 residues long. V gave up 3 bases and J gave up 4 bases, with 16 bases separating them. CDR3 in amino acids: CASSLGGNAWNQPQHF. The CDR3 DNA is TGTGCCAGCAGTTTGGGAGGGAATGCATGGAATCAGCCCCAGCATTTT.

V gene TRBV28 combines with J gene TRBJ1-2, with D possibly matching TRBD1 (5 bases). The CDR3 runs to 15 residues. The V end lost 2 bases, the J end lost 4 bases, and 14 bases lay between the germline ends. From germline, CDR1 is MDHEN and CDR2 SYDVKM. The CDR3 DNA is TGTGCCAGCAGTTTAGAGCTCAGGGCTAGCTATGGCTACACCTTC. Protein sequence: CASSLELRASYGYTF.

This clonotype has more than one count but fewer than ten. The CDR3 sequence is CATSGGVMYHEQFF. The DNA for the CDR3 is TGTGCCACCTCCGGAGGAGTGATGTACCATGAGCAGTTCTTC. J is TRBJ2-1 and V is TRBV5-6, with D possibly matching TRBD2 (5 bases). This CDR3 contains 14 residues. Between the trimmed V and J ends, which lost 9 bases and 8 bases, there was a span of 21 bases. CDR1 is SGHDT, CDR2 YYEEEE, per germline.

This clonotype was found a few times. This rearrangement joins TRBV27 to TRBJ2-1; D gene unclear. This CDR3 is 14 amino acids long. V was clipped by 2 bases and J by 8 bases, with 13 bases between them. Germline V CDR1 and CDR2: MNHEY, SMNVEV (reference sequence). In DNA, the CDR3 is TGTGCCAGCAGTTTAGCTTCCCTACGACATGAGCAGTTCTTC. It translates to CASSLASLRHEQFF.

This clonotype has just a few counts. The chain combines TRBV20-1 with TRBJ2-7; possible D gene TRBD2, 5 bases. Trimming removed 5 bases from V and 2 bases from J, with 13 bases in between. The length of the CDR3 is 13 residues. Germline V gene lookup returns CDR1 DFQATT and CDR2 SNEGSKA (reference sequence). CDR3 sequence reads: CSAQEVAAYEQYF. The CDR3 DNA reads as TGCAGTGCTCAGGAGGTGGCGGCCTACGAGCAGTACTTC.

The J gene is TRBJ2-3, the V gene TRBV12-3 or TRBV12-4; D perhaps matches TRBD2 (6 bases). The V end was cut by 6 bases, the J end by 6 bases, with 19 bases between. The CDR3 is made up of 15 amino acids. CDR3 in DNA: TGTGCCAGCAGCCTAGGGGCCACCCGGGGGGATACGCAGTATTTT. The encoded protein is CASSLGATRGDTQYF.

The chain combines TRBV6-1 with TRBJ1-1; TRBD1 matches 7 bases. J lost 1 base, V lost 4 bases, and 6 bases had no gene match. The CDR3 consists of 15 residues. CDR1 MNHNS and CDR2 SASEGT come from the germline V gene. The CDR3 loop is CASSGQGTENTEAFF. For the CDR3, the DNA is TGTGCCAGCAGTGGACAAGGGACAGAGAACACTGAAGCTTTCTTT.

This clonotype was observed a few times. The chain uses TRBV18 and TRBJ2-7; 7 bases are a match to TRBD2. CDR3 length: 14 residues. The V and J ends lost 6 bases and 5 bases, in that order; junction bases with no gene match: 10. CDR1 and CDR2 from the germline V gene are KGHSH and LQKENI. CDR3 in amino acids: CASSLRRENHEQYF. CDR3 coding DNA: TGTGCCAGCTCCCTCCGGCGGGAGAACCACGAGCAGTACTTC.

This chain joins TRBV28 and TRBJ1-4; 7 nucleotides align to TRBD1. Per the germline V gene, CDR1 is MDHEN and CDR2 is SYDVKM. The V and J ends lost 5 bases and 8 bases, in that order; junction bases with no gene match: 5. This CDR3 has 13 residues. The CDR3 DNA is TGTGCCAGCAGTCGCTACAGGGGCGAAAAACTGTTTTTT. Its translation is CASSRYRGEKLFF.

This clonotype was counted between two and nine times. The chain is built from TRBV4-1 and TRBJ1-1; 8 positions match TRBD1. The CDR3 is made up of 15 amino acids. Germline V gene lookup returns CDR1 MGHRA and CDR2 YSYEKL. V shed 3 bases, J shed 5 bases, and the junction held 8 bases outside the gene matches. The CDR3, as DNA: TGCGCCAGCAGCCAGGACAGGGTTTCGGGGACTGAAGCTTTCTTT. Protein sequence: CASSQDRVSGTEAFF.

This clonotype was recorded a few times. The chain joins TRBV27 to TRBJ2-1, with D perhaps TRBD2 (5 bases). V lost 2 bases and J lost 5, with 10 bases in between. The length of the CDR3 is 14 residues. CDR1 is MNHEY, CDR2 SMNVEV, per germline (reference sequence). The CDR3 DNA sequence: TGTGCCAGCAGTTTAGAGGGAGTTCACAATGAGCAGTTCTTC. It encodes CASSLEGVHNEQFF.